This record looks at one T cell receptor beta chain sequence and its context. Antigen unknown. Up to 500,000 reads were sequenced per sample. Profiling relied on immunoSEQ multiplex PCR, and the TCRdb table lists in-frame clones only, not all of them. The table has about 5,800 clones, roughly 90% seen once. The data were taken from a study of pediatric ulcerative colitis. Germline V gene lookup returns CDR1 DFQATT and CDR2 SNEGSKA (reference sequence). V was shortened by 3 bases and J by 2 bases, with 4 bases between the two germline ends. The CDR3 consists of 11 residues. Study results and limitations: This repertoire reflects total lymphocytes rather than subpopulations like regulatory T cells. In rectum, acute severe colitis had expanded clones and less diversity.

Sequenced input: blood. The chain combines TRBV20-1 with TRBJ1-1; D remains unclear. This clonotype originated in a girl aged 5-17 years who was a control in a study of pediatric ulcerative colitis. This chain's CDR3 is CSARHNTEAFF. CDR3 in DNA: TGCAGTGCTAGGCACAACACTGAAGCTTTCTTT.